This TCR beta chain was observed in a study of cytomegalovirus exposure and HLA in healthy donors. Findings and caveats of the study: The study designated fewer than 200 TCR beta chains cytomegalovirus-associated.

Use of 60 Vbeta and 13 Jbeta primers characterized the PCR. Only in-frame clones appear in the TCRdb table, and some are missing; sequencing was by immunoSEQ multiplex PCR. This table has 100,000 to 150,000 clones, about 81% appearing once. Trimming removed 2 bases from V and 5 bases from J, with 9 bases in between. The germline V gene encodes CDR1 MNHEY and CDR2 SMNVEV (reference sequence). This CDR3 spans 13 amino acids. Turning to this clone: Its antigen is not known.

The sequence derives from a woman in her thirties or forties in good health and CMV-seropositive. The chain links TRBV27 to TRBJ2-5; tentative D call: TRBD1 (5 bases). Source material: PBMCs. The CDR3: CASSLPGKETQYF. The CDR3 nucleotides read TGTGCCAGCAGTTTACCAGGGAAGGAGACCCAGTACTTC.